Sequencing of this T cell receptor beta chain was carried out in a study of shared clonotypes between healthy human individuals. Whole-study context: CD8 memory received one plate per donor, CD8 naive two, CD4 memory three and CD4 naive three.

The length of the CDR3 is 13 residues. CDR1 and CDR2 from the germline V gene are SGHKS and YYEKEE (reference sequence). J was trimmed by 10 bases and V by 4 bases; bases with no gene match: 8. TCRdb's copy holds only in-frame clones and misses some; the assay was immunoSEQ multiplex PCR. This table has some 1,400,000 clones, about 96% appearing once. The V call is TRBV5-5, the J call TRBJ2-1, with 7 bases fitting TRBD1. The sample taken for sequencing was naive CD4+ T cells sorted from blood. Subset defined: CD45RA+ positively selected. The clonotype comes from a young man in good health. This CDR3 reads CASSETTGVEQFF. CDR3 DNA sequence: TGTGCCAGCAGCGAAACCACAGGGGTGGAGCAGTTCTTC. The full variable domain, completed using reference TRBV5-5 and TRBJ2-1, is DAGVTQSPTHLIKTRGQQVTLRCSPISGHKSVSWYQQVLGQGPQFIFQYYEKEERGRGNFPDRFSARQFPNYSSELNVNALLLGDSALYLCASSETTGVEQFFGPGTRLTVL.